The clone carrying this T cell receptor beta chain rates as large. Its specificity is not known. The sample comes from a study of T cells in localized non-small cell lung cancer. Overall study results and limits: Investigators sequenced only a single tumor region, leaving heterogeneity possible.

Produced via immunoSEQ multiplex PCR; TCRdb's table is partial and in-frame only. This table holds about 1,800 clones, approximately 26% found once. V was trimmed by 2 bases and J by 1 base, leaving 11 bases between them. This CDR3 contains 15 residues. Germline CDR1 and CDR2: SGHNT and YENEEA. Source: normal lung tissue next to the tumor, taken before any cancer treatment. The origin of this receptor is a female donor of 60 years or more with stage I lung adenocarcinoma. This chain connects TRBV11-3 to TRBJ1-1, with D possibly matching TRBD1 (6 bases). CDR3 nucleotides: TGTGCCAGCAGCTTAACGCCGACAGGGAACACTGAAGCTTTCTTT. It specifies CASSLTPTGNTEAFF.